Listed below are T cell receptor beta chains from one sample, sequenced in a study of CD4+ T cells in melanoma. The data were produced by immunoSEQ multiplex PCR, yet TCRdb's version contains in-frame clones alone and is incomplete. Of thousands of clones listed, roughly 47% were seen once; the top ten hold around 17%. Sequencing used cells from a culture (not recorded whether cultured in vitro). Receptors were obtained from a human donor with melanoma. CDR3s include the opening cysteine and the closing phenylalanine or tryptophan.

v_call: TRBV9
j_call: TRBJ1-5
cdr3_aa: CASSNDLDQPQHF

v_call: TRBV9
j_call: TRBJ2-4
cdr3_aa: CASSVGGLAKNIQYF

v_call: TRBV5-4
j_call: TRBJ2-5
cdr3_aa: CASSLAGSQETQYF

v_call: TRBV6-1
j_call: TRBJ1-3
cdr3_aa: CASGRQTGNTIYF

v_call: TRBV5-4
j_call: TRBJ1-1
cdr3_aa: CASSSSGAGRLDTEAFF

v_call: TRBV21-1
j_call: TRBJ2-3
cdr3_aa: CASSKGAGLADTQYF

v_call: TRBV6-6
j_call: TRBJ1-5
cdr3_aa: CASSPGSSNQPQHF

v_call: TRBV5-8
j_call: TRBJ1-4
cdr3_aa: CASRRGPTNEKLFF

v_call: TRBV4-1
j_call: TRBJ1-5
cdr3_aa: CASSQVGRGHRMAQHF

v_call: TRBV28
j_call: TRBJ2-1
cdr3_aa: CASSSRKGRNEQFF

v_call: TRBV9
j_call: TRBJ1-3
cdr3_aa: CASSVEPGGSGNTIYF

v_call: TRBV4-1
j_call: TRBJ1-2
cdr3_aa: CASSQDVTAAPYGYTF

v_call: TRBV9
j_call: TRBJ2-4
cdr3_aa: CASSVGASGGVNIQYF

v_call: TRBV6-6
j_call: TRBJ1-2
cdr3_aa: CASSSTGQAYGYTF

v_call: TRBV11-3
j_call: TRBJ2-7
cdr3_aa: CASSSGTLPSEQYF

v_call: TRBV5-1
j_call: TRBJ2-2
cdr3_aa: CASHSPSGGLNTGELFF

v_call: TRBV5-1
j_call: TRBJ1-6
cdr3_aa: CASSPRLGGQGAPLHF

v_call: TRBV28
j_call: TRBJ1-3
cdr3_aa: CASSFQDSGNTIYF

v_call: TRBV7-9
j_call: TRBJ2-4
cdr3_aa: CASSSNTGAGQYF

v_call: TRBV6-1
j_call: TRBJ2-7
cdr3_aa: CASSERGEYYEQYF

v_call: TRBV10-1
j_call: TRBJ1-1
cdr3_aa: CARPAKVYTEAFF

v_call: TRBV4-1
j_call: TRBJ1-6
cdr3_aa: CASSQERLENNSPLHF

v_call: TRBV15
j_call: TRBJ1-3
cdr3_aa: CATSRAGGPSGNTIYF

v_call: TRBV27
j_call: TRBJ1-5
cdr3_aa: CASSSGQGTNQPQHF

v_call: TRBV2
j_call: TRBJ2-7
cdr3_aa: CASSRDRAYF

v_call: TRBV14
j_call: TRBJ2-7
cdr3_aa: CASSQGRDSNREQYF

v_call: TRBV5-1
j_call: TRBJ2-4
cdr3_aa: CASSAGPDGAKNIQYF

v_call: TRBV11-2
j_call: TRBJ2-7
cdr3_aa: CASSFTRDYEQYF

v_call: TRBV5-8
j_call: TRBJ2-2
cdr3_aa: CASSPGLAGITGELFF

v_call: TRBV29-1
j_call: TRBJ2-5
cdr3_aa: CSVVDTGVQETQYF

v_call: TRBV6-6
j_call: TRBJ2-2
cdr3_aa: CASSGQLDTGELFF

v_call: TRBV4-1
j_call: TRBJ2-1
cdr3_aa: CASSHQAGGLYEQFF

v_call: TRBV9
j_call: TRBJ2-1
cdr3_aa: CASSPRPPHLWGEQFF